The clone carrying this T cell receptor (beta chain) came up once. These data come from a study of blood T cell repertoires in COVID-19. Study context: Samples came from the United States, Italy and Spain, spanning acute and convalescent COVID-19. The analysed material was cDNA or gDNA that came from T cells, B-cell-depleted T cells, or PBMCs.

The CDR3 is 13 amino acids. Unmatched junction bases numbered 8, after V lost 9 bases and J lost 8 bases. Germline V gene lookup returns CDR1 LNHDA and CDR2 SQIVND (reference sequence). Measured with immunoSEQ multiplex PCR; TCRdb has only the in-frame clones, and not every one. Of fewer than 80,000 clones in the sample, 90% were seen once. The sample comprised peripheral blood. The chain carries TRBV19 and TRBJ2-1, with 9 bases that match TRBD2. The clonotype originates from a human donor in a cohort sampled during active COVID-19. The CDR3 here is CASRIAGEDEQFF. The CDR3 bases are TGTGCCAGCAGAATAGCGGGAGAGGATGAGCAGTTCTTC.